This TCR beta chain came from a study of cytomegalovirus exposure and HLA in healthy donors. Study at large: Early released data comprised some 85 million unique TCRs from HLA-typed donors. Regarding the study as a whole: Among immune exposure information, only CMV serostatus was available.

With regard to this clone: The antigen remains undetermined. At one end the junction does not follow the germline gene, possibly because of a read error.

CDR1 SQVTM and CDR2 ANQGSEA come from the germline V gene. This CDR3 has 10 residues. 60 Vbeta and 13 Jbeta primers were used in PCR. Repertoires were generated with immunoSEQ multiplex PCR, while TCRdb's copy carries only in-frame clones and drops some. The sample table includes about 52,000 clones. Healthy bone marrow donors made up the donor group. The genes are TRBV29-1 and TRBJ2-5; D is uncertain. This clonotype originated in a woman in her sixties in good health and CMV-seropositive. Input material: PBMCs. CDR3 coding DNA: TGCAGAGTTGAAGATCTTGTCCAGTACTTC. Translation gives CRVEDLVQYF.